The entry that follows covers one T cell receptor beta chain sequence. Its cognate antigen is unknown. A sample-barcoded 5' primer and a J-beta primer mix were used in a second PCR of about 7 to 12 cycles. Sequencing yielded, for each sample, at least 3 million paired-end reads carrying CDR3. TCRdb called the 5' RACE reads again in MiXCR, with one record for every CDR3 protein. This repertoire shows fewer than 2 million distinct CDR3 sequences, about 39% found once; its top ten account for more than 20%. These data originate in a study of blood T cells in healthy people across ages. Study results and limitations: Lack of knowledge of donor CMV status possibly confounded expanded clonotype changes.

Germline V gene lookup returns CDR1 PRHDT and CDR2 FYEKMQ (reference sequence). The CDR3 runs to 16 residues. Trimming took off 4 bases at V and 13 bases at J, with 26 bases between the two ends. This sequence originates from a human donor in good health. Sample: blood. The J gene is TRBJ2-1, the V gene TRBV13, with D uncertain. The CDR3 protein is CASSSLQIYGPETQFF. CDR3 DNA: TGTGCCAGCAGCTCACTCCAGATCTACGGCCCAGAGACCCAGTTCTTC.